These T cell receptor beta chains were read from a single sample in a study of blood T cell repertoires in COVID-19. This table comes from immunoSEQ multiplex PCR, and its TCRdb copy is limited to in-frame clones, with some not included. The data contain 74,000 or so clones, 80% to 90% of them singletons. The sequencing sample was made of peripheral blood. Source of these receptors: a man aged 50-60 years with acute or convalescent COVID-19. Both conserved end residues are part of each CDR3. The D gene is left open where the match is weak. Size tells how often a clone was seen (once, few, many) or the class of an expanded clone, and some rows leave it out.

v_call: TRBV24-1
j_call: TRBJ2-1
d_call: .
clone_size: .
cdr3_nt: TGTGCCACCAGTGATAGGGACTCCCTAAGCAATGAGCAGTTCTTC
cdr3_aa: CATSDRDSLSNEQFF

v_call: TRBV20-1
j_call: TRBJ1-2
d_call: .
clone_size: .
cdr3_nt: TGCAGTATCCGGAGCCCCTATGGCTACACCTTC
cdr3_aa: CSIRSPYGYTF

v_call: TRBV3-1/TRBV3-2
j_call: TRBJ2-2
d_call: TRBD1
clone_size: .
cdr3_nt: TGTGCCAGCAGCCTCCTATCGGGACAGGGGGCGTACGGAAGGCTGTTTTTT
cdr3_aa: CASSLLSGQGAYGRLFF

v_call: TRBV10-3
j_call: TRBJ2-3
d_call: TRBD1
clone_size: .
cdr3_nt: TGTGCCATCAGTGGCAGGGGACAGGGGGATACGCAGTATTTT
cdr3_aa: CAISGRGQGDTQYF

v_call: TRBV19
j_call: TRBJ2-3
d_call: TRBD2
clone_size: once
cdr3_nt: TGTGCCAGTACTAGCGGGAGTGGGACAGATACGCAGTATTTT
cdr3_aa: CASTSGSGTDTQYF

v_call: TRBV10-3
j_call: TRBJ2-2
d_call: TRBD1
clone_size: .
cdr3_nt: TGTGCCATCAGGAGAGGGACAGCTTTTAACACCGGGGAGCTGTTTTTT
cdr3_aa: CAIRRGTAFNTGELFF

v_call: TRBV13
j_call: TRBJ1-2
d_call: .
clone_size: .
cdr3_nt: TGTGCCAGCAGCCCAAGAGGACAGCCCAACTATGGCTACACCTTC
cdr3_aa: CASSPRGQPNYGYTF

v_call: TRBV6-2/TRBV6-3
j_call: TRBJ2-1
d_call: TRBD2
clone_size: once
cdr3_nt: TGTGCCAGCAGTTGGGGACTAGTTCGCAATGAGCAGTTCTTC
cdr3_aa: CASSWGLVRNEQFF

v_call: TRBV7-6
j_call: TRBJ2-5
d_call: TRBD1
clone_size: .
cdr3_nt: TGTGCCAGCAGCTTATTCTTCGCGACAGGGGATTTAGGGGAGACCCAGTACTTC
cdr3_aa: CASSLFFATGDLGETQYF

v_call: TRBV3-1/TRBV3-2
j_call: TRBJ1-3
d_call: .
clone_size: .
cdr3_nt: TGTGCCAGCAGCCAAACACAGAGTGGAGGAAACACCATATATTTT
cdr3_aa: CASSQTQSGGNTIYF

v_call: TRBV18
j_call: TRBJ2-3
d_call: TRBD2
clone_size: .
cdr3_nt: TGTGCCAGCTCACCACGAGTCGTAGCGGGAGGTCTAGATACGCAGTATTTT
cdr3_aa: CASSPRVVAGGLDTQYF

v_call: TRBV5-1
j_call: TRBJ2-5
d_call: .
clone_size: .
cdr3_nt: TGCGCCAGCAGTGTACAGGGCCGAACCGGGGAGACCCAGTACTTC
cdr3_aa: CASSVQGRTGETQYF

v_call: TRBV28
j_call: TRBJ1-2
d_call: .
clone_size: .
cdr3_nt: TGTGCCAGCAGTTTATTTACGGTCTATGGCTACACCTTC
cdr3_aa: CASSLFTVYGYTF

v_call: TRBV28
j_call: TRBJ2-7
d_call: TRBD1
clone_size: .
cdr3_nt: TGTGCCAGCAGGACCGGGACAGGGCCTCGCGAGCAGTACTTC
cdr3_aa: CASRTGTGPREQYF

v_call: TRBV6-5
j_call: TRBJ1-1
d_call: .
clone_size: .
cdr3_nt: TGTGCCACCGCGGGGGGCCTGAACACTGAAGCTTTCTTT
cdr3_aa: CATAGGLNTEAFF

v_call: TRBV29-1
j_call: TRBJ2-3
d_call: TRBD2
clone_size: once
cdr3_nt: TGCAGCGTTGTAGCGGGTGGGGCAGATACGCAGTATTTT
cdr3_aa: CSVVAGGADTQYF

v_call: TRBV7-9
j_call: TRBJ2-3
d_call: TRBD2
clone_size: .
cdr3_nt: TGTGCCAGCAGCCCCCTGGCTAGCGGGGGGAGGGATACGCAGTATTTT
cdr3_aa: CASSPLASGGRDTQYF

v_call: TRBV6-2/TRBV6-3
j_call: TRBJ2-1
d_call: TRBD2
clone_size: .
cdr3_nt: TGTGCCAGCAGTACGGGACTAGCGGGAGACCTCAGCAATGAGCAGTTCTTC
cdr3_aa: CASSTGLAGDLSNEQFF